Listed below are T cell receptor beta chains from one sample, sequenced in a study of T-cell memory formation after mild COVID-19. From the 5' RACE reads, TCRdb called clonotypes with MiXCR, one entry per CDR3 protein. The table lists about 290,000 distinct CDR3 sequences, approximately 15% of them singletons, with around a fifth in the top ten. The sample taken for sequencing was PBMCs or a T cell subset sorted from them (not recorded which). These receptors all come from a man aged 18 to 29 who had mild COVID-19 (a few samples of this study predate the infection). Cell type and time point are not known. CDR3s include the opening cysteine and the closing phenylalanine or tryptophan. The D gene is left open where the match is weak. Size tells how often a clone was seen (once, few, many) or the class of an expanded clone, and some rows leave it out.

d_gene	v_gene	abundance	j_gene	CDR3nt	CDR3aa
TRBD1	TRBV7-9	few	TRBJ2-1	TGTGCCAGCAGCACCCGGGACAGGGTTCCCTACAATGAGCAGTTCTTC	CASSTRDRVPYNEQFF
TRBD1	TRBV4-2	NA	TRBJ2-7	TGTGCCAGCACTTTAAGGACAGGGGGCGCATACGAGCAGTACTTC	CASTLRTGGAYEQYF
TRBD1	TRBV5-1	NA	TRBJ2-1	TGCGCCAGCAGCTGGCCGGGACAGGGGTCTTACAATGAGCAGTTCTTC	CASSWPGQGSYNEQFF
NA	TRBV5-6	few	TRBJ2-5	TGTGCCAGCAGCTTGCGGGACAACGAGTACTTC	CASSLRDNEYF
NA	TRBV29-1	NA	TRBJ2-1	TGCAGCGTTCTGACAGACGATGACAATGAGCAGTTCTTC	CSVLTDDDNEQFF
TRBD1	TRBV5-1	NA	TRBJ1-1	TGCGCCAGCAGCTTGGGGACAGGGCACACTGAAGCTTTCTTT	CASSLGTGHTEAFF
NA	TRBV6-5	once	TRBJ2-3	TGTGCCAGCAGTTCCGACGGGAGCGGCGATACGCAGTATTTT	CASSSDGSGDTQYF
NA	TRBV28	NA	TRBJ1-6	TGTGCCAGCAGTTCCCCCCTCAGCCCCCTCCACTTT	CASSSPLSPLHF
TRBD1	TRBV7-9	once	TRBJ2-6	TGTGCCAGCAGCTCATCACGGACAGGGCGGCTAGGATCTGGGGCCAACGTCCTGACTTTC	CASSSSRTGRLGSGANVLTF
TRBD2	TRBV12-3/TRBV12-4	many	TRBJ2-1	TGTGCCAGCACTCGGGGGGGTAGCTCCTACAATGAGCAGTTCTTC	CASTRGGSSYNEQFF
TRBD1	TRBV20-1	few	TRBJ1-4	TGCAGTGCTAGGGGACAGCCACATAATGAAAAACTGTTTTTT	CSARGQPHNEKLFF
NA	TRBV11-2	many	TRBJ2-5	TGTGCCAGCAGCTTGCCAGGGGTTCGAGAGACCCAGTACTTC	CASSLPGVRETQYF
TRBD1	TRBV4-1	NA	TRBJ2-6	TGCGCCAGCAGCCAGGACCACAGGGGGGAAGCTGGGGCCAACGTCCTGACTTTC	CASSQDHRGEAGANVLTF
TRBD1	TRBV18	NA	TRBJ2-5	TGTGCCAGCTCATCTTCGACAGGGGGGGAGACCCAGTACTTC	CASSSSTGGETQYF